These 16 T cell receptor beta chains were sequenced from one sample in a study of T cell responses to AZD1222 COVID-19 vaccine. Assay used: immunoSEQ multiplex PCR; TCRdb lists only in-frame clones, some missing. The profile shows about 180,000 clones, more than 75% of them singletons. Sequenced here: peripheral blood, sampled 28 days after the second AZD1222 dose. The receptors derive from an adult who received the AZD1222 COVID-19 vaccine.

The chain links TRBV28 to TRBJ2-2, with D possibly matching TRBD2 (5 bases). Germline-derived CDR1 and CDR2 are MDHEN and SYDVKM. Trimming took off 5 bases at V and 3 bases at J, with 13 bases between the two ends. The CDR3 runs to 15 residues. Written as DNA, the CDR3 is TGTGCCAGCAGTCCCAGGTCGGGGTACACCGGGGAGCTGTTTTTT. Protein sequence: CASSPRSGYTGELFF. Using reference TRBV28 and TRBJ2-2 for the parts outside the CDR3, the full variable domain is DVKVTQSSRYLVKRTGEKVFLECVQDMDHENMFWYRQDPGLGLRLIYFSYDVKMKEKGDIPEGYSVSREKKERFSLILESASTNQTSMYLCASSPRSGYTGELFFGEGSRLTVL.

The CDR3, as DNA: TGTGCCACAAATTCCGGGACCCAGCCCCAGCATTTT. This sequence encodes CATNSGTQPQHF. The V and J genes are TRBV28 and TRBJ1-5; weak D call: TRBD1 (5 bases). In germline, CDR1 is MDHEN, CDR2 SYDVKM. V gave up 10 bases and J gave up 7 bases, with 14 bases separating them. The CDR3 runs to 12 residues.

The gene calls are TRBV6-5 and TRBJ2-5; D is ambiguous. Trimming took off 7 bases at V and 0 bases at J, with 3 bases between the two ends. CDR1 is MNHEY and CDR2 is SVGAGI in the germline V gene. This CDR3 contains 11 residues. Here the CDR3 reads CASKYQETQYF. The CDR3 DNA sequence: TGTGCCAGCAAATACCAAGAGACCCAGTACTTC.

The sample holds a few counts of this clone. The gene calls are TRBV6-4 and TRBJ2-5; 12 bases are shared with TRBD2. The CDR3 has 15 residues. Germline CDR1 reads MRHNA; CDR2 reads SNTAGT. With 3 bases clipped from V and 2 bases from J, the junction kept 1 base outside the gene matches. The CDR3 protein is CASSELAGGQETQYF. For the CDR3, the DNA is TGTGCCAGCAGTGAACTAGCGGGAGGACAAGAGACCCAGTACTTC.

The chain carries TRBV7-2 and TRBJ2-3, with D possibly matching TRBD2 (6 bases). Per the germline V gene, CDR1 is SGHTA and CDR2 is FQGNSA. The CDR3 has 15 amino acids. Trimming removed 5 bases from V and 4 bases from J, with 16 bases in between. In DNA form, the CDR3 reads TGTGCCAGCAGCCAAGGGGCGGGGTGGGCAGATACGCAGTATTTT. It specifies CASSQGAGWADTQYF.

This sequence joins TRBV7-9 and TRBJ1-3; D not resolved. Germline V gene sequence: CDR1 SEHNR, CDR2 FQNEAQ (reference sequence). This CDR3 is built from 14 residues. Deletions cut 2 bases from V and 1 base from J, with 6 bases between. Written as DNA, the CDR3 is TGTGCCAGCAGCTTATCTCCTTCTGGAAACACCATATATTTT. This codes for CASSLSPSGNTIYF. Combining the CDR3 with reference TRBV7-9 and TRBJ1-3 gives the whole variable domain DTGVSQNPRHKITKRGQNVTFRCDPISEHNRLYWYRQTLGQGPEFLTYFQNEAQLEKSRLLSDRFSAERPKGSFSTLEIQRTEQGDSAMYLCASSLSPSGNTIYFGEGSWLTVV.

The chain links TRBV24-1 to TRBJ2-1, with 10 bases matching TRBD1. The germline V gene encodes CDR1 KGHDR and CDR2 SFDVKD. The CDR3 totals 14 residues. V shed 1 base, J shed 8 bases, and the junction held 1 base outside the gene matches. The CDR3 DNA follows: TGTGCCACCAGTGATTTAGGGACAGGGGATGAGCAGTTCTTC. Protein: CATSDLGTGDEQFF.

This chain connects TRBV3-1 (or the pseudogene TRBV3-2) to TRBJ2-5; D ambiguous. Germline values: CDR1 LGHDT, CDR2 YNNKEL (reference sequence). This CDR3 has 15 amino acids. V lost 0 bases and J 2 bases, leaving 10 bases between the germline ends. The CDR3 DNA follows: TGTGCCAGCAGCCAAGATCTGGAATCACAAGAGACCCAGTACTTC. Translating it yields CASSQDLESQETQYF.

In nucleotides, the CDR3 is TGTGCCAGTACAGGTTCCTACGAGCAGTACTTC. It translates to CASTGSYEQYF. This chain links TRBV7-8 with TRBJ2-7; D is perhaps TRBD1 (5 bases). Germline V gene lookup returns CDR1 SGHVS and CDR2 FQNEAQ. The V end lost 9 bases, the J end lost 1 base, and 7 bases lay between the germline ends. CDR3 length equals 11 residues.

The CDR3 DNA reads TGTGCCAGCTCACCCCTCCGTGCGGGAGAGGGCCCGGTCACCGGGGAGCTGTTTTTT. This gives the protein CASSPLRAGEGPVTGELFF. The V gene is TRBV18, the J gene TRBJ2-2; TRBD2 matches at 7 bases. The ends lost 3 bases at V and 4 bases at J; junction bases unmatched: 17. The CDR3 consists of 19 residues. Germline CDR1 is KGHSH and CDR2 is LQKENI.

The chain couples TRBV7-2 to TRBJ2-7; 8 nucleotides match TRBD1. Trimming at V came to 5 bases and at J to 6 bases, leaving 9 bases not matched to a gene. Germline CDR1 and CDR2: SGHTA and FQGNSA. This CDR3 region has 14 residues. CDR3: CASSGRTGSGEQYF. The CDR3 DNA is TGTGCCAGCAGCGGCCGGACAGGGTCTGGCGAGCAGTACTTC. The whole variable domain, remainder taken from reference TRBV7-2 and TRBJ2-7, is GAGVSQSPSNKVTEKGKDVELRCDPISGHTALYWYRQSLGQGLEFLIYFQGNSAPDKSGLPSDRFSAERTGGSVSTLTIQRTQQEDSAVYLCASSGRTGSGEQYFGPGTRLTVT.

This chain links TRBV6-1 with TRBJ2-7; 12 nucleotides agree with TRBD2. V was clipped by 3 bases and J by 3 bases; unmatched bases: 6. Germline CDR1 reads MNHNS; CDR2 reads SASEGT. This CDR3 is built from 16 residues. CDR3 nucleotides: TGTGCCAGCAGTGACCGACTAGCGGGAGAAGTCTACGAGCAGTACTTC. Protein sequence: CASSDRLAGEVYEQYF.

The chain joins TRBV30 to TRBJ2-7; 7 bases agree with TRBD1. Germline CDR1 and CDR2: GTSNPN and SVGIG (reference sequence). This CDR3 has 14 amino acids. V dropped 3 bases and J dropped 0; count of bases not matched to a gene: 5. CDR3: CAWSRDSDSYEQYF. CDR3 sequence (DNA): TGTGCCTGGAGCCGGGACAGTGACTCCTACGAGCAGTACTTC.

This sequence joins TRBV27 and TRBJ2-7, with 8 bases matching TRBD2. Trimming at V came to 6 bases and at J to 4 bases, leaving 8 bases not matched to a gene. Germline-derived CDR1 and CDR2 are MNHEY and SMNVEV (reference sequence). CDR3 size: 14 residues. The CDR3 protein is CASSSLADFYEQYF. As DNA, the CDR3 is TGTGCCAGCAGCTCACTAGCGGACTTTTACGAGCAGTACTTC.

This clone was recorded only once. The rearrangement links TRBV7-2 to TRBJ2-5; D call uncertain. The CDR3 length is 14 residues. Germline V lookup: CDR1 SGHTA, CDR2 FQGNSA. Trimming cost V 5 bases and J 5 bases, with 15 bases left between them. The CDR3 coding sequence is TGTGCCAGCAGCCTCGTGGCGGATGGGGAGACCCAGTACTTC. The encoded protein is CASSLVADGETQYF. Variable domain in full (rest from reference TRBV7-2 and TRBJ2-5): GAGVSQSPSNKVTEKGKDVELRCDPISGHTALYWYRQSLGQGLEFLIYFQGNSAPDKSGLPSDRFSAERTGGSVSTLTIQRTQQEDSAVYLCASSLVADGETQYFGPGTRLLVL.

The CDR3 loop reads CSGLGAGTEAFF. CDR3 DNA sequence: TGCAGCGGCCTTGGAGCGGGTACTGAAGCTTTCTTT. This chain joins TRBV29-1 and TRBJ1-1; D is ambiguous. Germline values: CDR1 SQVTM, CDR2 ANQGSEA. The length of the CDR3 is 12 residues. With 7 bases removed from V and 5 bases from J, the gap between germline ends came to 14 bases.